The sequence of this T cell receptor (beta chain) was determined in a study of blood T cell repertoires in COVID-19 (dated by TCRdb to 2020 to 2022). Context from the whole study: Samples from collaborators originated in the United States, Italy and Spain and spanned both the acute and convalescent phases of COVID-19. The material from the prospective study consisted of cDNA or gDNA derived from T cells, B-cell-depleted T cells, or PBMCs. The dataset comprised deeply sampled blood TCRbeta repertoires from subjects exposed to, actively infected with, or recovered from COVID-19. A freely available public database, intended as a resource for researchers studying the immune response to SARS-CoV-2, is where the repertoires were released. The samples were drawn from two sources: the first 160 participants of the ongoing ImmuneRACE study, and about 1,300 subjects contributed by 6 global collaborators. A de-identified subject ID, COVID-19 status, age in years and sex were almost always included in the sample metadata. HLA class I and class II types, where available, came from metadata supplied by the sample provider rather than from assay-based typing. Broad study findings and their caveats: The amount of clinical and demographic metadata varied by source and participant and was provided uncurated.

Deletion took 7 bases off V and 3 bases off J, with a span of 15 bases between the germline ends. From its cysteine to its phenylalanine, the CDR3 spans 14 amino acids. The entry retains the CDR3 DNA only, 42 bases that are in frame from base 1. Based on the germline V gene, the CDR1 and CDR2 sequences are MNHEY and SVGAGI. In the case of this clone: Its antigen is not yet known. No much larger clonotype is one base removed from it; base qualities were not supplied.

TCRbeta CDR3 regions were amplified from genomic DNA using the immunoSEQ Assay, a bias-controlled multiplex PCR. For the original study's pipeline: Nucleated cell counts per sample were estimated from amplification of reference gene primers within the assay. Sequence reads were collapsed and filtered to measure the absolute abundance of every unique TCRbeta CDR3 rearrangement. For each sample, productive Simpson clonality was calculated as the square root of Simpson's diversity index over productive rearrangements. Held by TCRdb, this immuneACCESS table contains in-frame sequences only and omits some clones. Under half of the omission traces to an unresolved V gene where checked; the cause of the rest is unknown. The V and J calls and the clone size are those of that table, but D and trimming were determined from the DNA. In all, the sample holds about 110,000 clones, and roughly four fifths of those were seen once. The ten largest account for more than 5% of the sample.

One collaborating source in Seattle enrolled patients during active infection and followed them longitudinally through the course of disease. The collaborating institutions used their own protocols to collect whole blood in K2EDTA tubes. Collaborator samples were shipped for TCRbeta analysis as frozen whole blood, isolated PBMCs, or DNA extracted from either sample type. The receptor's source is a man of 80 years or more with COVID-19, enrolled during active disease. This sequence uses TRBV6-5 and TRBJ2-5; no D gene is confidently identified. What was sequenced was peripheral blood. The DNA sequence reads TGTGCCAGCATCCTGGGCCCAGTAAAAGAGACCCAGTACTTC. This yields the protein CASILGPVKETQYF.